The present T cell receptor (beta chain) was sequenced within a study of blood T cell repertoires in COVID-19. Across the study: Collection of acute and convalescent COVID-19 samples took place in the United States, Italy and Spain. PBMCs, B-cell-depleted T cells, or T cells were the source of the cDNA or gDNA that made up the material.

Germline V gene sequence: CDR1 KGHSH, CDR2 LQKENI. This CDR3 is 18 amino acids long. J lost 0 bases, V lost 5 bases, and 5 bases had no gene match. Methods used by the authors: Reference gene primers were amplified, and this amplification served to estimate nucleated cell counts. TCRdb's table, derived via immunoSEQ multiplex PCR, lists solely in-frame clones and lacks some. That table gives V, J and clone size, and the DNA gave D and trimming. The table lists around 70,000 clones, roughly four fifths of them singletons, with 36% in the top ten. This clonotype was sampled from an older man with acute or convalescent COVID-19. Sequences were obtained from peripheral blood. The chain has TRBV18 and TRBJ2-2, with 14 positions matching TRBD2. The CDR3 nucleotides read TGTGCCAGCTCATCCCGGACTAGCGGGAGGACGAACACCGGGGAGCTGTTTTTT. Translated: CASSSRTSGRTNTGELFF.